The 15 T cell receptor beta chains reported below all come from one sample, sequenced in a study of blood T cell repertoires in COVID-19. Produced via immunoSEQ multiplex PCR; TCRdb's table is partial and in-frame only. The data hold 55,000 to 75,000 clones, with 82% observed a single time. The sequencing input was peripheral blood. The receptor source for this set is an elderly man with active COVID-19.

The table lists this clone with a few counts. The chain joins TRBV6-5 to TRBJ2-2, with D unresolved. Trimming stripped 0 bases from V and 1 base from J, with 9 bases between. CDR1 is MNHEY and CDR2 is SVGAGI in the germline V gene. The CDR3 is made up of 16 amino acids. CDR3 DNA: TGTGCCAGCAGTTACTCAGTACAGTTGAACACCGGGGAGCTGTTTTTT. This sequence encodes CASSYSVQLNTGELFF.

This rearrangement joins TRBV3-1 (or the pseudogene TRBV3-2) to TRBJ1-2; D not resolved. Germline lookup yields CDR1 LGHDT and CDR2 YNNKEL (reference sequence). The CDR3 is 15 residues long. Between the trimmed V and J ends, which lost 1 base and 8 bases, there was a span of 17 bases. The CDR3 here is CASSQGLSGIRGYTF. CDR3 DNA: TGTGCCAGCAGCCAAGGTTTATCGGGAATTCGAGGCTACACCTTC.

The chain carries TRBV18 and TRBJ2-7; TRBD2 agrees at 12 bases. V was pared by 5 bases and J by 0 bases, with 8 bases of the junction left unmatched. The CDR3 runs to 17 residues. Germline V CDR1 and CDR2: KGHSH, LQKENI. The chain's CDR3 is CASSGRTSGISSYEQYF. DNA for the CDR3: TGTGCCAGCTCAGGGCGGACTAGCGGGATAAGCTCCTACGAGCAGTACTTC.

The rearrangement links TRBV19 to TRBJ2-2, with a weak D call TRBD2 (6 bases). The V end lost 7 bases, the J end lost 3 bases, and 18 bases lay between the germline ends. This CDR3 region has 16 residues. Per germline, CDR1 LNHDA and CDR2 SQIVND (reference sequence). The CDR3 protein is CASNARGRPYTGELFF. The CDR3 nucleotides read TGTGCCAGTAATGCAAGAGGGAGGCCCTACACCGGGGAGCTGTTTTTT.

This clone was picked up one time. V and J are TRBV19 and TRBJ1-5; unclear D gene. The CDR3 totals 12 residues. Trimming removed 5 bases at V and 4 bases at J, with 6 bases between. Germline lookup yields CDR1 LNHDA and CDR2 SQIVND (reference sequence). DNA for the CDR3: TGTGCCAGTAGTTTCCTAAATCAGCCCCAGCATTTT. It encodes CASSFLNQPQHF.

The chain is built from TRBV7-2 and TRBJ2-3; TRBD2 matches at 8 bases. Unmatched junction bases numbered 7, after V lost 2 bases and J lost 0 bases. This CDR3 region has 17 residues. The germline CDR1 and CDR2 sequences are SGHTA and FQGNSA. CDR3: CASSLIGAGGSTDTQYF. The CDR3 DNA reads TGTGCCAGCAGCTTAATTGGGGCGGGAGGCAGCACAGATACGCAGTATTTT.

The rearrangement uses TRBV4-1 and TRBJ1-5; 7 bases are a match to TRBD1. The CDR3 sequence is 15 residues long. The V and J ends lost 3 bases and 9 bases, in that order; junction bases with no gene match: 11. In germline, CDR1 is MGHRA, CDR2 YSYEKL. CDR3 nucleotides: TGCGCCAGCAGCCATCCTCGTGGACAGGCCTCGCCCCAGCATTTT. Its protein is CASSHPRGQASPQHF.

The chain is built from TRBV27 and TRBJ2-3, with a tentative D call TRBD2 (6 bases). Germline loops: CDR1 MNHEY, CDR2 SMNVEV (reference sequence). The CDR3 loop spans 19 amino acids. V lost 0 bases to trimming and J lost 4 bases, with 23 bases between them. CDR3 residues: CASSLSGGWGNKGPDTQYF. Here the CDR3 DNA reads TGTGCCAGCAGTTTATCGGGGGGTTGGGGGAATAAGGGCCCAGATACGCAGTATTTT.

In its sample, this clone was seen once. This rearrangement joins TRBV6-5 to TRBJ1-1; 10 nucleotides match TRBD1. Germline loops: CDR1 MNHEY, CDR2 SVGAGI. The ends lost 8 bases at V and 1 base at J; junction bases unmatched: 7. The CDR3 length is 15 residues. The chain's CDR3 is CASAVGQGTNTEAFF. The CDR3 nucleotides are TGTGCCAGCGCGGTGGGACAGGGGACGAACACTGAAGCTTTCTTT.

The chain links TRBV5-1 to TRBJ2-1; 9 bases are shared with TRBD2. Looked up from germline, CDR1 is SGHRS and CDR2 is YFSETQ. V gave up 2 bases and J gave up 6 bases; unmatched junction bases: 6. The CDR3 sequence is 15 residues long. The CDR3 DNA reads as TGCGCCAGCAGCTTCACCGGGACTAGCACCAATGAGCAGTTCTTC. Translating it yields CASSFTGTSTNEQFF.

This clone was observed a handful of times. The chain has TRBV27 and TRBJ2-5, with 7 nucleotides matching TRBD2. J lost 4 bases, V lost 2 bases, and 4 bases had no gene match. The CDR3 is made up of 14 amino acids. Germline lookup yields CDR1 MNHEY and CDR2 SMNVEV (reference sequence). This chain's CDR3 is CASSLAGVGETQYF. CDR3 coding DNA: TGTGCCAGCAGTTTAGCGGGAGTAGGAGAGACCCAGTACTTC.

This chain uses TRBV4-3 with TRBJ1-1; D gene unclear. CDR1 is LGHNA, CDR2 YSLEER, per germline. The CDR3 is 15 residues long. V was shortened by 0 bases and J by 6 bases, with 14 bases between the two germline ends. The CDR3 sequence is CASSQDLRGSPEAFF. The CDR3 nucleotides read TGCGCCAGCAGCCAAGATCTCCGGGGATCCCCTGAAGCTTTCTTT.

The CDR3 here is CASSRTGGARQPQHF. The CDR3 DNA reads as TGTGCCAGCAGTCGGACAGGGGGGGCAAGACAGCCCCAGCATTTT. The chain uses TRBV6-5 and TRBJ1-5, with 10 bases identical to TRBD1. The V and J ends lost 5 bases and 7 bases, in that order; junction bases with no gene match: 8. This CDR3 region has 15 residues. Germline values: CDR1 MNHEY, CDR2 SVGAGI.

The chain links TRBV19 to TRBJ1-6; weak D call: TRBD1 (5 bases). The CDR3 is 13 residues long. Germline V CDR1 and CDR2: LNHDA, SQIVND (reference sequence). Trimming pared 10 bases from V and 7 bases from J, leaving 14 bases between. CDR3 coding DNA: TGTGCCACCACATGGGGCCAGAATTCACCCCTCCACTTT. This encodes CATTWGQNSPLHF.

J is TRBJ2-7 and V is TRBV6-1; 8 nucleotides agree with TRBD2. The CDR3 is 18 amino acids. After removal of 0 bases from V and 1 base from J, the junction contained 11 bases not matched to a gene. Germline lookup yields CDR1 MNHNS and CDR2 SASEGT. CDR3 in amino acids: CASSEAGSTSVTSYEQYF. DNA of the CDR3: TGTGCCAGCAGTGAAGCTGGTTCGACTAGCGTGACTTCCTACGAGCAGTACTTC.